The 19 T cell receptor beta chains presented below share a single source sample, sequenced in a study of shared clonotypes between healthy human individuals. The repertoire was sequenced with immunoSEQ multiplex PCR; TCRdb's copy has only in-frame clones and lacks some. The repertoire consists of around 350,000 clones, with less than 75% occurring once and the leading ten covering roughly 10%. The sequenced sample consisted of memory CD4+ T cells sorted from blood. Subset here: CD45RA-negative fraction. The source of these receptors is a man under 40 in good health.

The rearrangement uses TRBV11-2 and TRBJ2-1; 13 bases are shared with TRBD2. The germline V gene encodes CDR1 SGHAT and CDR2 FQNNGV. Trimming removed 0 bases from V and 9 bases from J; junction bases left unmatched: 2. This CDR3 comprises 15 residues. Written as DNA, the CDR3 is TGTGCCAGCAGCTTAGAAGGACTAGCGGGAGTTGAGCAGTTCTTC. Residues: CASSLEGLAGVEQFF.

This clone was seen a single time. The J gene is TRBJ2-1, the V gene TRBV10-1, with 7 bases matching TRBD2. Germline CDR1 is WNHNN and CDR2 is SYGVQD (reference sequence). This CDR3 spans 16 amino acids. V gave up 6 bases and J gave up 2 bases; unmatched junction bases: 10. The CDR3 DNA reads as TGCGCCAGCAGCGTCGTACCGGGAGGCGCCTACAATGAGCAGTTCTTC. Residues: CASSVVPGGAYNEQFF.

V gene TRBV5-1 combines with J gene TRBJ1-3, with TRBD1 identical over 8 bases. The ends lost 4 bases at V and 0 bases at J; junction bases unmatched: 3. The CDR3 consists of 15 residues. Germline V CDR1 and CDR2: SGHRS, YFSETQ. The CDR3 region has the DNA TGCGCCAGCAGCCGGGACAGGATCTCTGGAAACACCATATATTTT. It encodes CASSRDRISGNTIYF.

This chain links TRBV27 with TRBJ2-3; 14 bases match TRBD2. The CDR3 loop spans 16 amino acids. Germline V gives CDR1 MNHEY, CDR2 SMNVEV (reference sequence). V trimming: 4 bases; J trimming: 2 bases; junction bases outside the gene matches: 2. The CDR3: CASSSGLAGVTDTQYF. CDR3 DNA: TGTGCCAGCAGTTCGGGACTAGCGGGAGTCACAGATACGCAGTATTTT.

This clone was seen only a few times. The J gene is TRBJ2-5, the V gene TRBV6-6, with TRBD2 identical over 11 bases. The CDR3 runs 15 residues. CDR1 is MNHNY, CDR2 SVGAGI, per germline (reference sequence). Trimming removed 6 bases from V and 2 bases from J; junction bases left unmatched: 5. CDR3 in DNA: TGTGCCAGCAGAGTAGCGGGAGGGTCGCAAGAGACCCAGTACTTC. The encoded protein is CASRVAGGSQETQYF.

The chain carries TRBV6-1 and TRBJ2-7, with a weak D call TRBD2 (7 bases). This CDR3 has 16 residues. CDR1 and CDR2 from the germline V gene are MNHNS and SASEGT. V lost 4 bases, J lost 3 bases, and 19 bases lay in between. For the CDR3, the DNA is TGTGCCAGCAGTGGTGTCGGAGGGGGGGACCACTACGAGCAGTACTTC. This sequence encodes CASSGVGGGDHYEQYF.

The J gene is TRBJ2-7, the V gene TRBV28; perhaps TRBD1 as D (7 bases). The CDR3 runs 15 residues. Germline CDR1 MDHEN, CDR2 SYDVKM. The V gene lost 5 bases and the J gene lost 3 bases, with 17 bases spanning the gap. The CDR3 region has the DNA TGTGCCAGCAGTCATAACAGGGGAGGAAACTACGAGCAGTACTTC. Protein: CASSHNRGGNYEQYF.

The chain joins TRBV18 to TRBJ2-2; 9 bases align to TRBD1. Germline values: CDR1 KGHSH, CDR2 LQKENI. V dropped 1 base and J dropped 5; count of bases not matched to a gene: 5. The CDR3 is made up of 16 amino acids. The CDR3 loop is CASSPLQGQGTGELFF. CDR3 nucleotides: TGTGCCAGCTCACCACTTCAGGGACAGGGTACCGGGGAGCTGTTTTTT.

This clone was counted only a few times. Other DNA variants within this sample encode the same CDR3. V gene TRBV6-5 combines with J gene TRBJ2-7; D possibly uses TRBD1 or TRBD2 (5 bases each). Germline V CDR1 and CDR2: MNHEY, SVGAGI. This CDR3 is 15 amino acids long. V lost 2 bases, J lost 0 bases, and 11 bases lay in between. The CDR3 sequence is CASSYGGLGSYEQYF. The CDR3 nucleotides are TGTGCCAGCAGTTACGGGGGTCTGGGCTCCTACGAGCAGTACTTC.

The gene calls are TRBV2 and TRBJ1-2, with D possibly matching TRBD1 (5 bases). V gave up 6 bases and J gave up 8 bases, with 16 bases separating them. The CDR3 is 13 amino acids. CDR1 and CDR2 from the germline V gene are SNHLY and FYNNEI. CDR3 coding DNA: TGTGCCAGCAGGCGCGGGGGAGTCGAGGGCTACACCTTC. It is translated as CASRRGGVEGYTF. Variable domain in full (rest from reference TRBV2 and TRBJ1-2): EPEVTQTPSHQVTQMGQEVILRCVPISNHLYFYWYRQILGQKVEFLVSFYNNEISEKSEIFDDQFSVERPDGSNFTLKIRSTKLEDSAMYFCASRRGGVEGYTFGSGTRLTVV.

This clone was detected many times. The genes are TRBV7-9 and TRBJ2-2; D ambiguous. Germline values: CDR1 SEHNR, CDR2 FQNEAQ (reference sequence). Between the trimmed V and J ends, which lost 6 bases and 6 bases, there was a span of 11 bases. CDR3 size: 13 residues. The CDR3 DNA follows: TGTGCCAGCAGTTTTACCCCACCCGGGGAGCTGTTTTTT. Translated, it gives CASSFTPPGELFF.

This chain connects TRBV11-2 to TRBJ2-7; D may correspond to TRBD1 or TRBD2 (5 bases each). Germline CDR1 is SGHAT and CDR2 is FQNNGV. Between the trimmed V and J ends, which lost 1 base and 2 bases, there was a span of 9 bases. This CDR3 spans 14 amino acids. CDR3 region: CASSLGLGAYEQYF. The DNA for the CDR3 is TGTGCCAGCAGCTTAGGATTGGGGGCCTACGAGCAGTACTTC.

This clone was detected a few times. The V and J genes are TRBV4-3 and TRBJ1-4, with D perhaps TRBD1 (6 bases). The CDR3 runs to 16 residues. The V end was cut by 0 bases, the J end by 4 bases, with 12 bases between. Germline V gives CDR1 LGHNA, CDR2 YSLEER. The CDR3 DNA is TGCGCCAGCAGCCAAGATAAGGGGGTAATTAATGAAAAACTGTTTTTT. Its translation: CASSQDKGVINEKLFF.

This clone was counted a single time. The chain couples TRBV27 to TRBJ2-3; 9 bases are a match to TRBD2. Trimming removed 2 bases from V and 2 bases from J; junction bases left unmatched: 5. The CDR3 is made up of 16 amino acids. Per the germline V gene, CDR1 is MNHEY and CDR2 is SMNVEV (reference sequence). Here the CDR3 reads CASSLKRLAVTDTQYF. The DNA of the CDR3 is TGTGCCAGCAGTTTAAAGAGACTAGCGGTCACAGATACGCAGTATTTT.

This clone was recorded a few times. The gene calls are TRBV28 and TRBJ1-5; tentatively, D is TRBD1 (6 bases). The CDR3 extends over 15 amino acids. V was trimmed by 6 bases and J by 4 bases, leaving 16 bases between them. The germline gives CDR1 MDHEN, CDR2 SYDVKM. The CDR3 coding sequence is TGTGCCAGCAGATCCGGAGGGGACACGAATCAGCCCCAGCATTTT. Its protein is CASRSGGDTNQPQHF.

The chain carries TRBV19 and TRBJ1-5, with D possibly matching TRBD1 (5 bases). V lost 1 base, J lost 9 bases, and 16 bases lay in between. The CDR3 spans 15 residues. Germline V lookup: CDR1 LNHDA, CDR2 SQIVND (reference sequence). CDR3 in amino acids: CASSIVLPGSPPQHF. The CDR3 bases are TGTGCCAGTAGTATAGTCCTCCCAGGGTCGCCGCCCCAGCATTTT.

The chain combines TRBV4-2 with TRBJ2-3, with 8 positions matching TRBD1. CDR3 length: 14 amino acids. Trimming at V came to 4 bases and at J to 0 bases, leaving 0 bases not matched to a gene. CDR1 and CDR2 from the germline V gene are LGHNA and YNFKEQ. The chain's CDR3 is CASSRDRSTDTQYF. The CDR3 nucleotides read TGTGCCAGCAGCCGGGACAGGAGCACAGATACGCAGTATTTT.

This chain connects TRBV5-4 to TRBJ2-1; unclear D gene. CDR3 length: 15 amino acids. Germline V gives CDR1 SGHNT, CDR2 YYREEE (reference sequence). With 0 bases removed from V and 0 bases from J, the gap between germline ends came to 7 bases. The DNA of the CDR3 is TGTGCCAGCAGCTTGGCGGATAGCTCCTACAATGAGCAGTTCTTC. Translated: CASSLADSSYNEQFF. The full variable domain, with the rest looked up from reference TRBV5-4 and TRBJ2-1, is ETGVTQSPTHLIKTRGQQVTLRCSSQSGHNTVSWYQQALGQGPQFIFQYYREEENGRGNFPPRFSGLQFPNYSSELNVNALELDDSALYLCASSLADSSYNEQFFGPGTRLTVL.

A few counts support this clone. The DNA of the CDR3 is TGCAGCGTTGGGGAGGGGAAAGCGAGCTACACCTTC. Translating gives CSVGEGKASYTF. This sequence joins TRBV29-1 and TRBJ1-2; a weak D match, TRBD1 (5 bases). This CDR3 has 12 residues. V was cut by 4 bases and J by 9 bases, with 15 bases left in between. Germline assignment: CDR1 SQVTM and CDR2 ANQGSEA.